This T cell receptor (beta chain) was documented in a study of cytomegalovirus exposure and HLA in healthy donors. Study-wide findings and caveats: Prediction of most subjects' HLA-A and HLA-B alleles by TCR beta sequences was reportedly accurate.

Of note for this clone: Antigen specificity is unknown.

The ends lost 4 bases at V and 4 bases at J; junction bases unmatched: 6. The CDR3 totals 14 residues. Germline assignment: CDR1 SGHNT and CDR2 YYREEE (reference sequence). The PCR contained 60 Vbeta and 13 Jbeta primers. Some clones are missing from TCRdb's copy, which holds only in-frame ones; the method was immunoSEQ multiplex PCR. The repertoire consists of 95,000 to 150,000 clones, with about three quarters occurring once and the leading ten covering around 3.3%. The TCR sequence derives from a woman aged 25 to 39 in good health and CMV-seropositive. The J gene is TRBJ2-3, the V gene TRBV5-4; 7 bases match TRBD1. The material sequenced was PBMCs. Here the CDR3 DNA reads TGTGCCAGCAGCCCCGACAGGGTTTCAGATACGCAGTATTTT. This encodes CASSPDRVSDTQYF.